The clone carrying this TCR beta chain came up a few times. Its antigen is still unknown. The germline gives CDR1 MNHNS, CDR2 SASEGT. This CDR3 is 13 amino acids long. V lost 9 bases and J lost 5; bases outside the gene matches: 9. Using immunoSEQ multiplex PCR, the repertoire was profiled, and TCRdb retains in-frame clones only, with some absent. The sample has under 150,000 clones, roughly 88% seen once; the top ten hold under 0.8%. The time point is: week 11, during vaccination. Each dose delivered 300 ug of mutant IDH1 20-mer peptide subcutaneously with imiquimod. This entry belongs to a study of a mutant IDH1 vaccine in newly diagnosed glioma. Study at large: Treated patients, averaging about 40 years, were roughly 62% male and around 40% female. Regarding the study as a whole: Pseudoprogression appears to have had no connection to changes in top peripheral T cell clonotypes.

The rearrangement links TRBV6-1 to TRBJ1-2; TRBD1 aligns across 7 bases. The clonotype originates from a woman aged 50 to 60 with glioma. The material sequenced was PBMCs, taken from a glioma patient whose treatment included an IDH1 peptide vaccine. This CDR3 is CASFPTGRYGYTF. The CDR3 DNA follows: TGTGCCAGTTTTCCGACAGGGAGATATGGCTACACCTTC.